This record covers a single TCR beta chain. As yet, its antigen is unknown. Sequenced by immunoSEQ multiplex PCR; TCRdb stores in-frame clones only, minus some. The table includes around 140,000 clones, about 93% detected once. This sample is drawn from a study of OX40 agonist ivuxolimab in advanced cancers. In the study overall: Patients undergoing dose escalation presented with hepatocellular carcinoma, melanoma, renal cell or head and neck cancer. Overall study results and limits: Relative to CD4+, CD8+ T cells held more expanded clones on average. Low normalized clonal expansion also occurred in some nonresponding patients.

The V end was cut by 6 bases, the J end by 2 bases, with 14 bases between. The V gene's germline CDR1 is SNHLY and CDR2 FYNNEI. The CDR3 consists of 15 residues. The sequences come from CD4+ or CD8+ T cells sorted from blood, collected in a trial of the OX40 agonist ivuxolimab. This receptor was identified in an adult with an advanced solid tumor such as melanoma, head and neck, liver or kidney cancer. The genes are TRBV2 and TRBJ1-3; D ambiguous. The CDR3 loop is CASSARGGAGNTIYF. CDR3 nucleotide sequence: TGTGCCAGCAGCGCACGTGGCGGCGCTGGAAACACCATATATTTT.